These T cell receptor beta chains were read from a single sample in a study of cytomegalovirus exposure and HLA in healthy donors. Only in-frame clones appear in the TCRdb table, and some are missing; sequencing was by immunoSEQ multiplex PCR. The table has approximately 41,000 clones, approximately 92% seen once; the top ten hold 3% to 3.5%. Input material: PBMCs. These TCRs come from a man younger than 35 in good health and CMV-seronegative. CDR3s include the opening cysteine and the closing phenylalanine or tryptophan. D genes are given only for firm matches. Not every row has a clone size; where given, it reads once, few, many or a size class.

D | J | size | V | CDR3 | DNA
- | TRBJ2-7 | - | TRBV18 | CASSPQGNLYEQYF | TGTGCCAGCTCACCACAGGGGAACCTATACGAGCAGTACTTC
TRBD1 | TRBJ1-1 | - | TRBV9 | CASSGGQGTHEAFF | TGTGCCAGCAGCGGGGGACAGGGCACTCACGAAGCTTTCTTT
TRBD1 | TRBJ2-2 | - | TRBV6-1 | CASREPGQGSGELFF | TGTGCCAGCAGAGAACCGGGACAGGGGTCCGGGGAGCTGTTTTTT
TRBD2 | TRBJ2-1 | - | TRBV5-8 | CASLPGLAVLYNEQFF | TGTGCCAGCCTGCCGGGACTAGCGGTTCTCTACAATGAGCAGTTCTTC
- | TRBJ1-1 | - | TRBV25-1 | CASRTGTRNTEAFF | TGTGCCAGCAGAACCGGGACAAGGAACACTGAAGCTTTCTTT
- | TRBJ2-2 | - | TRBV19 | CASSIATSGTGELFF | TGTGCCAGTAGTATAGCAACTTCAGGCACCGGGGAGCTGTTTTTT
TRBD1 | TRBJ2-5 | once | TRBV19 | CASSPSGTGSETQYF | TGTGCCAGTAGTCCATCCGGGACAGGGTCAGAGACCCAGTACTTC
- | TRBJ1-1 | - | TRBV25-1 | CASSFLNTEAFF | TGTGCCAGCAGTTTCCTCAACACTGAAGCTTTCTTT
TRBD1 | TRBJ2-7 | - | TRBV5-1 | CASSVDRGLREQYF | TGCGCCAGCAGCGTGGACAGGGGGCTTAGAGAGCAGTACTTC
TRBD1 | TRBJ2-2 | - | TRBV6-5 | CASRRQGDGSGELFF | TGTGCCAGCAGGCGACAGGGGGATGGATCCGGGGAGCTGTTTTTT
- | TRBJ2-2 | - | TRBV19 | CASSIAGTGELFF | TGTGCCAGTAGTATAGCGGGCACCGGGGAGCTGTTTTTT
- | TRBJ1-4 | - | TRBV9 | CASSTRGGRSEKLFF | TGTGCCAGCAGCACTCGGGGGGGGAGGAGTGAAAAACTGTTTTTT
- | TRBJ1-1 | - | TRBV28 | CASLTGMNTEAFF | TGTGCCAGCCTCACGGGAATGAACACTGAAGCTTTCTTT
- | TRBJ1-4 | - | TRBV27 | CASSLRGGRMGEEKLFF | TGTGCCAGCAGTTTAAGGGGGGGTCGCATGGGCGAGGAAAAACTGTTTTTT
- | TRBJ2-1 | - | TRBV2 | CASTFGQKLASEQFF | TGTGCCAGCACCTTCGGACAGAAACTAGCGAGTGAGCAGTTCTTC
TRBD2 | TRBJ2-3 | once | TRBV6-4 | CASSEGLTSTDTQYF | TGTGCCAGCAGTGAGGGACTAACTAGCACAGATACGCAGTATTTT